The clone carrying this TCR beta chain was recorded only once. Its antigen is not identified. TCR beta libraries were made by quantitative 5'-RACE with molecular barcodes. TCRdb passed the 5' RACE reads through MiXCR, listing each CDR3 protein once. The sample records 250,000 to 400,000 distinct CDR3 sequences, 11% being singletons. These data are taken from a study of CD8 T cells in ankylosing spondylitis. Study-wide results and limits: A TCR beta motif made of eight highly homologous variants seemed typical of ankylosing spondylitis blood.

CDR3 length equals 15 residues. The germline CDR1 and CDR2 sequences are SGHDN and FVKESK. V was clipped by 1 base and J by 7 bases; unmatched bases: 5. The chain carries TRBV14 and TRBJ1-2; TRBD1 matches 11 bases. This TCR derives from a female donor with ankylosing spondylitis or in good health (not recorded which). Sample: blood, either unsorted or a sorted T cell fraction (not recorded which). As DNA, the CDR3 is TGTGCCAGCAGCCAAGTGGGGACAGGGGGTCTTGGCTACACCTTC. It specifies CASSQVGTGGLGYTF.